This TCR beta chain was recorded in a study of OX40 agonist ivuxolimab in advanced cancers. Study as a whole: The dose of intravenous ivuxolimab that patients received every 2 weeks ranged from 0.01 to 10 mg/kg. Study-wide points: No determination was made of the antigen specificity of the expanded peripheral T cells.

Profiled with immunoSEQ multiplex PCR; TCRdb holds only in-frame clones, not every one. The sample has some 60,000 clones, around four fifths seen once. Autoimmune disease history or systemic immunosuppression barred patients. Details on this clone: As yet, its antigen is unknown.

V lost 2 bases and J 3 bases, leaving 7 bases between the germline ends. The CDR3 loop spans 13 amino acids. The germline V gene encodes CDR1 ENHRY and CDR2 SYGVKD. Material: CD4+ or CD8+ T cells sorted from blood, obtained in a trial of the OX40 agonist ivuxolimab. The receptor's source is an adult with an advanced solid tumor such as melanoma, head and neck, liver or kidney cancer. The chain carries TRBV10-3 and TRBJ1-2, with D perhaps TRBD1 (6 bases). CDR3 amino acids: CAISERTDYGYTF. The DNA of the CDR3 is TGTGCCATCAGTGAGAGGACAGACTATGGCTACACCTTC.